The 6 T cell receptor beta chains below were found in one sample sequenced in a study of cytomegalovirus exposure and HLA in healthy donors. This PCR relied on a set of 60 Vbeta primers and 13 Jbeta primers. The data were produced by immunoSEQ multiplex PCR, yet TCRdb's version contains in-frame clones alone and is incomplete. The sample gives 120,000 or so clones, 77% of which show up once; around 3.5% is in the top ten. The sample comprised PBMCs. Source of these receptors: a human donor in good health.

This clone has just one count. The gene calls are TRBV19 and TRBJ2-3, with 7 bases identical to TRBD2. Germline lookup yields CDR1 LNHDA and CDR2 SQIVND (reference sequence). V gave up 3 bases and J gave up 2 bases; unmatched junction bases: 8. The CDR3 consists of 16 residues. CDR3 sequence reads: CASSMSGEGLTDTQYF. The CDR3 bases are TGTGCCAGTAGTATGTCGGGGGAGGGCCTCACAGATACGCAGTATTTT.

The rearrangement links TRBV27 to TRBJ2-5; tentative D call: TRBD2 (5 bases). This CDR3 has 15 residues. V was pared by 6 bases and J by 0 bases, with 14 bases between. CDR1 and CDR2 (germline): MNHEY, SMNVEV (reference sequence). This CDR3 is CASSRGEGYQETQYF. CDR3 sequence (DNA): TGTGCCAGCAGCCGGGGTGAAGGATACCAAGAGACCCAGTACTTC.

For the CDR3, the DNA is TGTGCCAGCAGTTACAGCTATGAAAAACTGTTTTTT. As protein: CASSYSYEKLFF. The chain couples TRBV6-6 to TRBJ1-4; D is undetermined. The CDR3 length is 12 residues. Germline V lookup: CDR1 MNHNY, CDR2 SVGAGI (reference sequence). V lost 2 bases, J lost 6 bases, and 4 bases lay in between.

The DNA of the CDR3 is TGTGCCAGTAGTATAGCGGGACACCCAGTGGTCCAGTACTTC. Encoded protein: CASSIAGHPVVQYF. The chain recombines TRBV19 with TRBJ2-5; the D gene is possibly TRBD1 (6 bases). The CDR3 totals 14 residues. V lost 1 base and J lost 10, with 16 bases in between. In germline, CDR1 is LNHDA, CDR2 SQIVND (reference sequence).

The chain carries TRBV19 and TRBJ2-4; 9 bases map to TRBD2. CDR1 is LNHDA and CDR2 is SQIVND in the germline V gene (reference sequence). Trimming took 5 bases from V and 4 from J; bases not matched to a gene: 0. CDR3 length equals 13 residues. CDR3 sequence (DNA): TGTGCCAGTAGTGCGGGAGGGAAAAACATTCAGTACTTC. This sequence encodes CASSAGGKNIQYF.

The chain is built from TRBV7-6 and TRBJ2-7, with D perhaps TRBD2 (7 bases). Germline assignment: CDR1 SGHVS and CDR2 FNYEAQ. The CDR3 loop spans 15 amino acids. V lost 6 bases to trimming and J lost 2 bases, with 17 bases between them. The CDR3 region is CASRPREGGAYEQYF. CDR3 bases: TGTGCCAGCAGACCGAGGGAGGGGGGGGCCTACGAGCAGTACTTC.